This T cell receptor (beta chain) comes out of a study of human CD8 memory T cell subsets. Production of TCR beta libraries used UMI-labeled 5' RACE as the method. From the 5' RACE reads, TCRdb lists one entry per CDR3 protein and no DNA. Recorded for this sample: around 10,000 distinct CDR3 sequences. With respect to this clonotype: The antigen remains unidentified.

Regarding the study as a whole: Stem-like memory and precursor exhausted T cell repertoires had very little in common with each other.

The origin of this receptor is a human donor in good health. The material sequenced was CD8+ stem-like memory T cells (TSCM and TCM) sorted from PBMCs. Subset denoted: stem-like memory CD8 T cells (TSTEM), CCR7+ PD-1- TIGIT-.

This chain's CDR3 is CATSPEDRRVTGELFF. The gene calls are TRBV6-2 or TRBV6-3 and TRBJ2-2; TCRdb's D gene call, TRBD1, goes unchecked for lack of DNA. This CDR3 has 16 amino acids. Germline V lookup: CDR1 MNHEY, CDR2 SVGEGT.